This T cell receptor beta chain is from a study of T cells in localized non-small cell lung cancer. TCRdb's table, derived via immunoSEQ multiplex PCR, lists solely in-frame clones and lacks some. In the table there are 60,000 to 65,000 clones, roughly 90% of which are singletons. Points from the study as a whole: Exceeding tumor, uninvolved adjacent lung had the highest T cell clonality. Multi-region tumor sequencing was not done, so intratumor heterogeneity could not be excluded.

Per germline, CDR1 MNHEY and CDR2 SVGAGI. This CDR3 has 16 residues. Trimming stripped 2 bases from V and 4 bases from J, with 12 bases between. With respect to this clone: Its antigen remains unknown.

V gene TRBV6-5 combines with J gene TRBJ2-6, with D tentatively TRBD1 (6 bases). This TCR came from a woman aged 40 to 75 with stage I lung adenocarcinoma. The source was peripheral blood, collected before any cancer treatment. CDR3 loop: CASSYLGTSGANVLTF. The CDR3 DNA sequence: TGTGCCAGCAGTTACCTCGGGACATCAGGGGCCAACGTCCTGACTTTC.